This TCR beta chain was recovered during a study of T cells in Graves' hyperthyroidism and ophthalmopathy. Study as a whole: Peripheral blood was drawn at first diagnosis, prior to all treatment.

Germline V gene lookup returns CDR1 MNHEY and CDR2 SVGEGT. Trimming pared 2 bases from V and 0 bases from J, leaving 8 bases between. The CDR3 contains 16 residues. Disease duration was under 3 months in the ophthalmopathy patients, who also had a Clinical Activity Score of at least 3 and a NOSPECS grade of at least 4. Amplified regions were TCR beta CDR3 sequences from RNA transcripts. The TCR CDR3 was amplified in a first-round RT-PCR using the HTBI primer set. TCRdb itself ran the multiplex PCR reads through MiXCR, one entry per CDR3 protein. This sample has around 350,000 distinct CDR3 sequences; 12% to 15% occur once, and the top ten carry under 25%.

Sequencing used blood. The clonotype was recovered from a woman aged 60-75 years with Graves' ophthalmopathy. This chain joins TRBV6-2 or TRBV6-3 and TRBJ1-6; D remains unclear. CDR3 loop: CASSYQASSYNSPLHF. CDR3 coding DNA: TGTGCCAGCAGTTACCAGGCGAGCTCCTATAATTCACCCCTCCACTTT.